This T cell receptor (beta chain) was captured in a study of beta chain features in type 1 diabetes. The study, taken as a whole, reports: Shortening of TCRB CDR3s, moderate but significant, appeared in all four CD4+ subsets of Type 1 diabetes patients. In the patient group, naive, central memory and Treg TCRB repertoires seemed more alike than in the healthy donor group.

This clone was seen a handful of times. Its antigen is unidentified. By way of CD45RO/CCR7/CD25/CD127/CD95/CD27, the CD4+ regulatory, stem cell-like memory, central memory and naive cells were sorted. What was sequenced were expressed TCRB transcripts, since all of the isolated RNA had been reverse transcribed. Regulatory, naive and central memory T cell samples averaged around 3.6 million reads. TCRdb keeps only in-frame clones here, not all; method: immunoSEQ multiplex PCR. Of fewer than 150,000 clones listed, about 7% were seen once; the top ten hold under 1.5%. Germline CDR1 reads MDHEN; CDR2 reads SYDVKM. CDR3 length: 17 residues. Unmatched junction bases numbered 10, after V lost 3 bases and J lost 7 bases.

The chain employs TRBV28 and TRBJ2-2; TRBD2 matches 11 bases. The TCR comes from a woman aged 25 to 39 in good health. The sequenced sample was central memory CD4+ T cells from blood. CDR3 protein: CASSFPILAGEVGELFF. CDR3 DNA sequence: TGTGCCAGCAGTTTTCCAATACTAGCGGGAGAAGTCGGGGAGCTGTTTTTT.